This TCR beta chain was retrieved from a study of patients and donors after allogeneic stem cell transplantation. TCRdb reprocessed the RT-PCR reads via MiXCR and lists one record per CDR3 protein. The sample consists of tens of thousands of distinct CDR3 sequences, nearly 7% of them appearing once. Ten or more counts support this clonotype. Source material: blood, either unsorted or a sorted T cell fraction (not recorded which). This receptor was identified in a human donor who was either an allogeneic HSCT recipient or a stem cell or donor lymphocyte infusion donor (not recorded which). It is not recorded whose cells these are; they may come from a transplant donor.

The CDR3, as DNA: TGCGCCAGCAGCCAAGATCTGAGCCCTAGCACAGATACGCAGTATTTT. This translates into CASSQDLSPSTDTQYF. The rearrangement joins TRBV4-3 to TRBJ2-3; D gene uncertain. Germline CDR1 is LGHNA and CDR2 is YSLEER. There are 16 residues in the CDR3. With 0 bases removed from V and 0 bases from J, the gap between germline ends came to 10 bases.